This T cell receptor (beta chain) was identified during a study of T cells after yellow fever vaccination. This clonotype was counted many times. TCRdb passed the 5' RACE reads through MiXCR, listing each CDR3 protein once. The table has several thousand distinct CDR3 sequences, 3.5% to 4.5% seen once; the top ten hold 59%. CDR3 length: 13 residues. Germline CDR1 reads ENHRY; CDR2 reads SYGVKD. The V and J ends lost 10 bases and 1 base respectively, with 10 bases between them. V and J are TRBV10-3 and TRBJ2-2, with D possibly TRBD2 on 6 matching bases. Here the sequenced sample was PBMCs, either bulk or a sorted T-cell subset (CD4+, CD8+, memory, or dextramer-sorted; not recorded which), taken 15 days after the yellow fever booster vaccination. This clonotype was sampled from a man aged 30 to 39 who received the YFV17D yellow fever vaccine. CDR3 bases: TGTGCCACCCCGGGACTGAACACCGGGGAGCTGTTTTTT. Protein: CATPGLNTGELFF.